A selection of T cell receptor beta chains follows, all from one sample in a study of T-cell reconstitution after alpha-beta-depleted transplantation in children. TCRdb re-derived calls from the PCR reads in MiXCR, one entry per CDR3 protein. The sample carries about 250,000 distinct CDR3 sequences, 20% to 30% recorded once. Sequencing used PBMCs, mostly from graft donor cells, obtained 360 days after TCRalphabeta/CD19-depleted stem cell transplant. These receptors all come from a female patient aged 2 to 10 who had a stem cell transplant for congenital amegakaryocytic thrombocytopenia, so the T cells may come from the graft donor. Each CDR3 is given without its conserved first and last residue.

j_gene: TRBJ1-2
v_gene: TRBV9
CDR3aa: ASSRTAAQSPYT

j_gene: TRBJ2-1
v_gene: TRBV3-1
CDR3aa: ASSPGPGGGYNEQF

j_gene: TRBJ2-1
v_gene: TRBV4-1
CDR3aa: ASSQDLGSPSREQF

j_gene: TRBJ2-5
v_gene: TRBV6-6
CDR3aa: ASATYEETQY

j_gene: TRBJ1-2
v_gene: TRBV20-1
CDR3aa: SAARGAAGARYT

j_gene: TRBJ2-7
v_gene: TRBV20-1
CDR3aa: SAERSSYEQY

j_gene: TRBJ2-1
v_gene: TRBV3-1
CDR3aa: ASSFPAGGSLLSYNEQF

j_gene: TRBJ1-1
v_gene: TRBV24-1
CDR3aa: ATSGVRGLEEAF

j_gene: TRBJ2-6
v_gene: TRBV27
CDR3aa: ASRPFSGANVLT

j_gene: TRBJ2-3
v_gene: TRBV29-1
CDR3aa: SVALTGDTQY

j_gene: TRBJ2-4
v_gene: TRBV27
CDR3aa: ASSPRGTGHLSPKNIQY

j_gene: TRBJ2-1
v_gene: TRBV13
CDR3aa: ASSRTSGRGNEQF

j_gene: TRBJ1-1
v_gene: TRBV5-1
CDR3aa: ASSLTQGNTEAF

j_gene: TRBJ2-7
v_gene: TRBV4-1
CDR3aa: ASSPLGRRAPYEQY

j_gene: TRBJ2-7
v_gene: TRBV4-1
CDR3aa: ASSFTGQMGYEQY

j_gene: TRBJ2-3
v_gene: TRBV6-5
CDR3aa: ASSYVLAGADTQY

j_gene: TRBJ2-1
v_gene: TRBV12-3/TRBV12-4
CDR3aa: ASSLNRLGDNEQF

j_gene: TRBJ1-2
v_gene: TRBV12-3/TRBV12-4
CDR3aa: ASSLAPDYGYT

j_gene: TRBJ2-5
v_gene: TRBV12-3/TRBV12-4
CDR3aa: ASTNWGGQEKETQY

j_gene: TRBJ2-7
v_gene: TRBV3-1
CDR3aa: ASSPRLAGNYEQY

j_gene: TRBJ2-3
v_gene: TRBV29-1
CDR3aa: SVKKTSGGHSTDTQY

j_gene: TRBJ2-1
v_gene: TRBV4-2
CDR3aa: ASSQDGTSHDEQF

j_gene: TRBJ2-2
v_gene: TRBV5-1
CDR3aa: ASSLEGSGELF

j_gene: TRBJ1-4
v_gene: TRBV12-3/TRBV12-4
CDR3aa: ASSSTGFNEKLF

j_gene: TRBJ2-7
v_gene: TRBV6-2/TRBV6-3
CDR3aa: ASSFGTSTYEQY

j_gene: TRBJ2-3
v_gene: TRBV6-2/TRBV6-3
CDR3aa: ASSKDRSTDTQY

j_gene: TRBJ2-3
v_gene: TRBV5-4
CDR3aa: ASSLRLFDTDTQY

j_gene: TRBJ1-5
v_gene: TRBV6-5
CDR3aa: ASSYRRSNQPQH

j_gene: TRBJ2-1
v_gene: TRBV7-9
CDR3aa: AQDAGPNNEQF

j_gene: TRBJ2-1
v_gene: TRBV12-3/TRBV12-4
CDR3aa: ASLAGGPGEQF

j_gene: TRBJ1-1
v_gene: TRBV10-2
CDR3aa: ASSESRGWYRLNTEAF

j_gene: TRBJ1-5
v_gene: TRBV25-1
CDR3aa: ASRASTGPQH

j_gene: TRBJ1-4
v_gene: TRBV12-3/TRBV12-4
CDR3aa: ASSLGRDNEKLF

j_gene: TRBJ2-1
v_gene: TRBV7-7
CDR3aa: ASSKLAGRPYNEQF

j_gene: TRBJ2-6
v_gene: TRBV12-3/TRBV12-4
CDR3aa: ASSFVEGVSGANVLT

j_gene: TRBJ2-1
v_gene: TRBV5-1
CDR3aa: ASSLGSGSYNEQF